Shown below are 3 T cell receptor beta chains from a single sample sequenced in a study of cytomegalovirus exposure and HLA in healthy donors. PCR used 60 Vbeta primers and 13 Jbeta primers. Clones were read by immunoSEQ multiplex PCR, and TCRdb kept only the in-frame ones, dropping some. The sample lists 100,000 to 150,000 clones; under 85% were seen once. The sample comprised PBMCs. These receptors originate from a woman aged 50 to 65 in good health and CMV-seropositive.

The rearrangement uses TRBV4-3 and TRBJ2-4; 11 nucleotides match TRBD2. Germline V CDR1 and CDR2: LGHNA, YSLEER. With V trimmed by 0 bases and J by 0 bases, 4 bases remained unmatched. The CDR3 consists of 18 residues. CDR3 amino acids: CASSQEPSGGIAKNIQYF. The DNA for the CDR3 is TGCGCCAGCAGCCAAGAACCTAGCGGGGGGATAGCCAAAAACATTCAGTACTTC.

The rearrangement joins TRBV7-9 to TRBJ2-7; 13 bases map to TRBD2. The germline CDR1 and CDR2 sequences are SEHNR and FQNEAQ (reference sequence). The CDR3 spans 17 residues. With 5 bases clipped from V and 0 bases from J, the junction kept 7 bases outside the gene matches. The CDR3 spells CASSPPGLAGSSYEQYF. The DNA of the CDR3 is TGTGCCAGCAGCCCCCCGGGACTAGCGGGGAGCTCCTACGAGCAGTACTTC.

This clone was seen more than once but under ten times. The gene calls are TRBV2 and TRBJ2-2; D unresolved. Trimming removed 1 base at V and 2 bases at J, with 14 bases between. This CDR3 is 17 amino acids long. CDR1 is SNHLY, CDR2 FYNNEI, per germline. Written as DNA, the CDR3 is TGTGCCAGCAGTGAAGGCGGTCCGATACGTAACACCGGGGAGCTGTTTTTT. This codes for CASSEGGPIRNTGELFF.